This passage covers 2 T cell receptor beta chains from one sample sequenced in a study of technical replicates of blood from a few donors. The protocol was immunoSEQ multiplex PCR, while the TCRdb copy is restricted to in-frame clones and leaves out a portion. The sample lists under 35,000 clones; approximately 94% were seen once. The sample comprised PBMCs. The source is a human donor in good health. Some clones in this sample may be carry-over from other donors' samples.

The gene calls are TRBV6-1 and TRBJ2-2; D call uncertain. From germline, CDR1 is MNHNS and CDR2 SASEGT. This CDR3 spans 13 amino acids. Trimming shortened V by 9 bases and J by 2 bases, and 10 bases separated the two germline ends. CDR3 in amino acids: CASYPTNTGELFF. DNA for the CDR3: TGTGCCAGTTACCCCACTAACACCGGGGAGCTGTTTTTT.

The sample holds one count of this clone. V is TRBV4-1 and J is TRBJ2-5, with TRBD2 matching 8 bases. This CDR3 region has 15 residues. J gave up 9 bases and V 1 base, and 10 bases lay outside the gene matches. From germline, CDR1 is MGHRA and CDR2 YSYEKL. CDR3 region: CASSQVPAGASAQYF. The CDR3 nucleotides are TGCGCCAGCAGCCAAGTTCCAGCGGGGGCCTCGGCCCAGTACTTC.